This T cell receptor beta chain was found in a study of human T cells and chemical hapten exposure listed by TCRdb under 2021. About the full investigation: For sensitization, 2% DPC in acetone was applied to a 2 cm by 2 cm area of upper inner arm skin. Patients additionally received weekly therapeutic DPC doses to the scalp throughout the approximately 25-week study period. Patch testing was performed on the upper back with Finn chambers containing 0.01% DPC, and the patch tests were scored after 6 days according to International Contact Dermatitis Research Group standards. Most of the patients in the cohort were female, and the cohort covered alopecia areata with under or over 50% scalp involvement, alopecia totalis and alopecia universalis. Libraries were pooled for sequencing, and per-sample TCR yields varied mainly because of small differences in library volumes within the pool. Peripheral blood TCR repertoire changes were tracked in vivo in alopecia patients during primary and secondary sensitization to the hapten diphenylcyclopropenone (DPC). Blood samples were taken from patients before sensitization (week 0) and at 2, 6 and about 24 weeks after DPC sensitization. Blood for TCR sequencing was provided by twenty-nine alopecia patients at one to four time points (pre-sensitization, 2, 6 and 24 weeks).

From the germline V gene, CDR1 is KGHDR and CDR2 is SFDVKD. V is pared back by 1 base and J by 12 bases, with 9 bases lying between the germline termini. The cysteine opens and the phenylalanine closes a CDR3 of 12 amino acids. The CDR3 DNA has 36 bases and is translated from base 1. Summary of the overall study and its limitations: Expanded TCRs formed significantly more large CDR3 similarity clusters than pre-sensitization or healthy control sets, consistent with antigen-driven responses. Because every patient had alopecia, a presumed autoimmune disease, the patients' immune response might differ from that of healthy individuals. After repeated subsampling, changes were observed in the strength of the expansion versus patch-test correlation and in the threshold at which the correlation became significant. DPC sensitization did not change the number of TCRs with a frequency above 1 in 1000, and there was no evidence of changes in global repertoire structure. Patch test score was positively correlated with the number of PT1 expanded TCRs, with significance at thresholds 8, 16 and 32 but not at 4.

This clonotype was detected ten times or more. The antigen this receptor binds is unknown. One base away there is no much larger clone; base qualities are not given. The library came from RACE. TCRdb names NextSeq 500 as the instrument used. During library preparation, unique molecular identifiers were attached to individual cDNA molecules so that TCRs could be counted in a quantitative, reproducible way. Both TCR alpha and TCR beta chains were sequenced from each blood RNA sample. In the original analysis: A median of roughly 98,000 TCRs per sample was observed, with a range of roughly 23,224 to 700,000. The Decombinator software suite was used to annotate the V, J and CDR3 of the TCR reads. Every sample was subsampled to the same number of TCRs (28,000) for the PS versus PT1 abundance plots. Expanded TCRs were defined as absent before sensitization and observed at least eight times at the 2-week time point. Clones were called with MiXCR by TCRdb after fastp trimmed the public reads at Q25, and only in-frame beta chains were retained. Rows are unified per CDR3 protein, each entry keeping the most common DNA and genes. These V and J calls derive from TCRdb rather than the authors' analysis. The sample profile shows some 400,000 distinct CDR3 sequences; 4.8% of them were found once. Together, the top ten hold approximately 2.5% of the sample.

Interpreted using the paper, the time point label stands for: patch test 1, 2 weeks after DPC sensitization. The treatment or condition tag for this specimen amounts to: therapeutic diphenylcyclopropenone sensitization with weekly scalp DPC. Blood at each patch-test visit was drawn before the patch test was applied. Patients were considered eligible if aged 18 to 70, diagnosed with alopecia and deemed suitable for DPC therapy, and patients were excluded if pregnant. Total RNA was extracted from unfractionated whole blood that had been collected in Tempus Blood RNA tubes. The specimen was whole blood, collected in connection with sensitization to the hapten diphenylcyclopropenone (DPC). The receptor was isolated from a woman between 50 and 59 years old with alopecia areata. Some clones in this sample may be carry-over from other donors' samples. Recombination connected TRBV24-1 to TRBJ2-4; the D segment could be TRBD1, given 5 matching bases. The CDR3 sequence is CATSDFQGNQYF. Here is the DNA: TGTGCCACCAGTGATTTTCAGGGCAATCAGTACTTC.